This note documents a single T cell receptor (beta chain) sequence. Its antigen is unknown. Every one of the patients relapsed after autologous stem cell transplantation (brentuximab vedotin exposure was variable). This sample is drawn from a study of PD-1 blockade in classical Hodgkin lymphoma. Whole-study findings and limits: Only CD4+ TCR diversity, not CD8+, had risen significantly by C4D1. The study found complete responders had baseline diversity similar to newly diagnosed patients.

Only in-frame clones appear in the TCRdb table, and some are missing; sequencing was by immunoSEQ multiplex PCR. The sample lists about 50,000 clones, more than 70% occurring once. Trimming took 7 bases from V and 4 from J, leaving 16 bases between them. Per germline, CDR1 MNHNS and CDR2 SASEGT. The CDR3 is 14 amino acids. The genes are TRBV6-1 and TRBJ1-1; D remains ambiguous. The source material was peripheral blood mononuclear cells (PBMCs), sampled before the second cycle of nivolumab. The origin of this receptor is a human donor with classical Hodgkin lymphoma. CDR3 coding DNA: TGTGCCAGCATGAGGCTCTACATGGCCACTGAAGCTTTCTTT. This gives the protein CASMRLYMATEAFF.